This T cell receptor beta chain was identified during a study of yellow fever vaccine responses in identical twins. Study outcomes and limitations: Twins reportedly showed a vaccine T cell response that seemed partly convergent and partly personalized.

TCRdb independently ran MiXCR on the RT-PCR reads; one entry per CDR3 protein. The sample holds about 5,400 distinct CDR3 sequences, around 86% seen once. Comments on this clonotype: Its antigen remains unidentified.

The CDR3 has 16 residues. The ends were cut back, 5 bases at V and 1 base at J, with 15 bases in the middle. J is TRBJ2-4 and V is TRBV12-3 or TRBV12-4; D is undetermined. The source material was T cells from blood (PBMCs), unsorted or a sorted subset (not recorded which), sampled before or after yellow fever vaccination (not recorded which). The sequence derives from a woman between 18 and 29 years old who received the yellow fever vaccine. CDR3 in amino acids: CASSPSEPGAKNIQYF. As DNA, the CDR3 is TGTGCCAGCAGTCCCTCAGAACCGGGCGCCAAAAACATTCAGTACTTC.